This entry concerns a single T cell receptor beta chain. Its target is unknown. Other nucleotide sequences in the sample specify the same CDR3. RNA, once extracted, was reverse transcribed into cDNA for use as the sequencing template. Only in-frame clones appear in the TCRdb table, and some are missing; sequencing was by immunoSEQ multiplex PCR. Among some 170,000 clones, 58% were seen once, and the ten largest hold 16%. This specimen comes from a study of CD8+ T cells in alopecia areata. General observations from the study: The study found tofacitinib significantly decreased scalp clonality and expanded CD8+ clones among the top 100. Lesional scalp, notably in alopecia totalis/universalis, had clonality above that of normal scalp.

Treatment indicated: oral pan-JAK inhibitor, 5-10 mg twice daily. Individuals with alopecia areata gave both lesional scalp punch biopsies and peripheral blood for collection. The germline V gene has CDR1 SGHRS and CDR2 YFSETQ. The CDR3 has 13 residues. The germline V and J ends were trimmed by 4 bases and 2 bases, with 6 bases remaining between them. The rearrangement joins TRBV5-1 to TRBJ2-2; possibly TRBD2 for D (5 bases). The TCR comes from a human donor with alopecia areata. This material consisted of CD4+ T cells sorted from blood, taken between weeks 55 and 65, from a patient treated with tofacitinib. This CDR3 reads CASSEGNTGELFF. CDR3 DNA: TGCGCCAGCAGCGAGGGCAACACCGGGGAGCTGTTTTTT.